This TCR beta chain was documented in a study of human T cells and chemical hapten exposure (dated by TCRdb to about 2021). Some background on the complete study: For sensitization, 2% DPC in acetone was applied to a 2 cm by 2 cm area of upper inner arm skin. Weekly therapeutic DPC doses were additionally applied to the scalp of patients throughout the approximately 25-week study period. Patch testing was done on the upper back using Finn chambers containing 0.01% DPC, and results were scored after 6 days according to International Contact Dermatitis Research Group standards. The patient cohort, mostly female, included alopecia areata with under or over 50% scalp involvement, alopecia totalis and alopecia universalis. The libraries were sequenced as a pool, and the TCR yield per sample differed mostly because of small variations in library volumes within the pool. In alopecia patients, the study followed how the peripheral blood TCR repertoire changed in vivo over primary and secondary sensitization to diphenylcyclopropenone (DPC), a hapten. Blood was sampled from patients pre-sensitization (week 0) and at 2, 6 and about 24 weeks after DPC sensitization. About 27 alopecia patients gave blood for TCR sequencing at one to four time points (pre-sensitization, 2, 6 and 24 weeks). The research as a whole found: After repeated subsampling, changes were observed in the strength of the expansion versus patch-test correlation and in the threshold at which the correlation became significant. All patients had alopecia, a presumed autoimmune disease, so their immune response might differ from that of healthy individuals. The number of TCRs above 1 in 1000 frequency did not change with DPC sensitization; there was no evidence of global repertoire structure alterations. Expanded TCRs formed significantly more large CDR3 similarity clusters than pre-sensitization or healthy control sets, consistent with antigen-driven responses. Patch test score was positively correlated with the number of PT1 expanded TCRs, with significance at thresholds 8, 16 and 32 but not at 4.

This clonotype was observed a handful of times. Its specific antigen is unknown. Base-call qualities are not available, and no considerably larger clone is one nucleotide away. The time point label on this specimen signifies: patch test 1, 2 weeks after DPC sensitization. What this sample's treatment or condition label stands for: therapeutic diphenylcyclopropenone sensitization with weekly scalp DPC. At each patch-test visit, blood was drawn before the patch test was applied. Patients were eligible if aged 18 to 70, diagnosed with alopecia and judged suitable for DPC therapy, and pregnant patients were excluded. Total RNA was extracted from unfractionated whole blood that had been collected in Tempus Blood RNA tubes. Library preparation used RACE. Sequencing instrument: NextSeq 500. During library preparation, unique molecular identifiers were attached to individual cDNA molecules so that TCRs could be counted quantitatively and reproducibly. For every blood RNA sample, sequencing covered both the TCR alpha and TCR beta chains. In the authors' own workflow: A median of roughly 98,000 TCRs per sample was observed, with a range of 23,224 to 690,600. The Decombinator software suite was used to annotate V, J and CDR3 in the TCR reads. For PS versus PT1 abundance plots, all samples were subsampled to the same number of TCRs (28,000). TCRs were defined as expanded if absent before sensitization and observed at least eight times at the 2-week time point. The public reads were run again by TCRdb, first through fastp at Q25 and then through MiXCR, and only productive beta chains were kept. Merged by CDR3 protein, the rows form single entries marked with the most common genes and DNA. The V and J calls were determined by TCRdb, not by the authors. Recorded for this sample are around 190,000 distinct CDR3 sequences; about 20% of them occurred a single time. The ten largest clones capture under 8.5% of the sample.

The receptor was isolated from a woman aged 50 to 60 with alopecia areata. Some clones in this sample may be carry-over from other donors' samples. Sample: whole blood, taken in connection with sensitization to the hapten diphenylcyclopropenone (DPC).

The DNA sequence follows: TGTGCCAGCAGCTATACAGGGTATCCTGAAGCTTTCTTT. It translates as CASSYTGYPEAFF. The chain employs TRBV7-2 and TRBJ1-1; matching of 6 bases hints at TRBD1 as the D gene. The CDR3 numbers 13 residues from cysteine through phenylalanine. The CDR3 DNA has 39 bases and is translated from base 1. Cut back by 4 bases and 6 bases, the V and J ends lie 12 bases apart. CDR1 is given as SGHTA and CDR2 as FQGNSA, both from the germline V gene. The reference TRBV7-2 and TRBJ1-1 proteins fill in what lies around the CDR3, so the full variable domain reads GAGVSQSPSNKVTEKGKDVELRCDPISGHTALYWYRQSLGQGLEFLIYFQGNSAPDKSGLPSDRFSAERTGGSVSTLTIQRTQQEDSAVYLCASSYTGYPEAFFGQGTRLTVV.